This paragraph covers one T cell receptor (beta chain) sequence. Its specificity is unknown. V shed 7 bases and J shed 8 bases, with 15 bases lying between them. The germline V gene encodes CDR1 SQVTM and CDR2 ANQGSEA. The CDR3 length is 12 residues. The data are from a study of cytotoxic CD8 clonotypes in ibrutinib-treated CLL. Broader study findings: With treatment, public clonotypes, which were uncommon, either contracted or remained stable.

Here immunoSEQ multiplex PCR was the method, and the copy in TCRdb shows in-frame clones only, minus some. The sample gives around 250,000 clones, roughly 74% of which show up once; 15% to 19% is in the top ten. Specimen: PBMCs, collected after 24 months of ibrutinib treatment. This TCR was recovered from a human donor with chronic lymphocytic leukemia. The genes are TRBV29-1 and TRBJ2-1; maybe TRBD2 (5 bases). The CDR3 reads CSAHPTSYEQFF. CDR3 sequence (DNA): TGCAGCGCTCATCCTACTAGTTATGAGCAGTTCTTC.